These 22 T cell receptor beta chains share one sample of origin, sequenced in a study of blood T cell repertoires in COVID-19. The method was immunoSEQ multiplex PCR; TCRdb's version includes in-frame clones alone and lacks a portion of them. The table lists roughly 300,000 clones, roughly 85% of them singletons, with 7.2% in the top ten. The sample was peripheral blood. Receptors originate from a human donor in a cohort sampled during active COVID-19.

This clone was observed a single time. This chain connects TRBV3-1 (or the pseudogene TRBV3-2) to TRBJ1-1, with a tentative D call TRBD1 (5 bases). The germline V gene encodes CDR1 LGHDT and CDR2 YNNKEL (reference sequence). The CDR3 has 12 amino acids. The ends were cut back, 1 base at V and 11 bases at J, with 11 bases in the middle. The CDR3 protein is CASSQGGTGAFF. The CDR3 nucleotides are TGTGCCAGCAGCCAAGGGGGCACTGGGGCTTTCTTT.

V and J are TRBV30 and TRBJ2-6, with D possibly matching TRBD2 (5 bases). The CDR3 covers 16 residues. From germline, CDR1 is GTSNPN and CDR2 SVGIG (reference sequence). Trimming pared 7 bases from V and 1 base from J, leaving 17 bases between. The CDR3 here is CASNRRRLSGANVLTF. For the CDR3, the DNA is TGTGCCTCCAATCGGAGGCGCTTGTCTGGGGCCAACGTCCTGACTTTC.

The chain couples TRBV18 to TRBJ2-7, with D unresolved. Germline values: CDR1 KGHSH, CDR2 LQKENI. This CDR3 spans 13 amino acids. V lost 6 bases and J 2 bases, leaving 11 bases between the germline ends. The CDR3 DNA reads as TGTGCCAGCTCCTTAGACAAGCCCTACGAGCAGTACTTC. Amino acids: CASSLDKPYEQYF.

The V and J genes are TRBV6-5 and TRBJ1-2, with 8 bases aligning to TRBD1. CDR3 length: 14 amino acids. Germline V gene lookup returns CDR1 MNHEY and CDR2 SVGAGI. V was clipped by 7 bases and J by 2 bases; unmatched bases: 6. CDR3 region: CASTSGGANYGYTF. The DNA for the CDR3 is TGTGCCAGCACCTCAGGGGGCGCGAACTATGGCTACACCTTC.

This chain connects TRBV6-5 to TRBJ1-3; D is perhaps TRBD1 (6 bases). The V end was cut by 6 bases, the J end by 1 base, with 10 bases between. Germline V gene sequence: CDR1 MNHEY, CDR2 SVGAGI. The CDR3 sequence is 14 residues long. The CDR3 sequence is CASRLQGSGNTIYF. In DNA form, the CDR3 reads TGTGCCAGCAGATTACAGGGTTCTGGAAACACCATATATTTT.

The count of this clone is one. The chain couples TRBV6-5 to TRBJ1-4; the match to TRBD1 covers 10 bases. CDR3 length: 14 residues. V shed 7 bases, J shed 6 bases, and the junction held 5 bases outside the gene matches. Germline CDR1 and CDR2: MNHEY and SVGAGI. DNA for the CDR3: TGTGCCAGCAATAAGGACAGGGGGGATGAAAAACTGTTTTTT. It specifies CASNKDRGDEKLFF.

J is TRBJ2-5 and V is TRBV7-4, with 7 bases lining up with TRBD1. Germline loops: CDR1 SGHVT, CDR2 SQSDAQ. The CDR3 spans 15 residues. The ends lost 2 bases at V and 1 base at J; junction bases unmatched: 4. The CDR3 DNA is TGTGCCAGCAGCTTATCAGGGGGTAGCCAAGAGACCCAGTACTTC. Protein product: CASSLSGGSQETQYF.

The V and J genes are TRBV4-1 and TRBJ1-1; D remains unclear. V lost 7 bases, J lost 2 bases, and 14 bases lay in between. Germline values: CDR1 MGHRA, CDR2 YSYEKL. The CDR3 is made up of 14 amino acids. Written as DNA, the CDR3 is TGCGCCAGCATGGTTTACCTGGCTAACACTGAAGCTTTCTTT. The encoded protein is CASMVYLANTEAFF.

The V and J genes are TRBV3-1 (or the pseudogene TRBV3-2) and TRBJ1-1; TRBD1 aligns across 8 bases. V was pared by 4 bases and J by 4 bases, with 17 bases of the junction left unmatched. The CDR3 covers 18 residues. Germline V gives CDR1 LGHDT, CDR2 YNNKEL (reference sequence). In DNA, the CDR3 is TGTGCCAGCAGCCGCCATTTTGGACGACAGGGGTCGAGCACTGAAGCTTTCTTT. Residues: CASSRHFGRQGSSTEAFF.

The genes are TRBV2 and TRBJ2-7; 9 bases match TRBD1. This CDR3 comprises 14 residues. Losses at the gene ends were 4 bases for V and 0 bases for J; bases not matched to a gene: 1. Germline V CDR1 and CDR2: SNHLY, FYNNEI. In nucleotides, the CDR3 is TGTGCCAGCAGTGGGGACAGGGTCTCCTACGAGCAGTACTTC. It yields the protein CASSGDRVSYEQYF. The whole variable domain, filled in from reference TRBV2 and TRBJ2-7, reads EPEVTQTPSHQVTQMGQEVILRCVPISNHLYFYWYRQILGQKVEFLVSFYNNEISEKSEIFDDQFSVERPDGSNFTLKIRSTKLEDSAMYFCASSGDRVSYEQYFGPGTRLTVT.

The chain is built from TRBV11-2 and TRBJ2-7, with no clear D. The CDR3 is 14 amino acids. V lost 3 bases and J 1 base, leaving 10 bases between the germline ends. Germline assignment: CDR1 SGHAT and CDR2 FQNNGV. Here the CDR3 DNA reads TGTGCCAGCAGCTTTGGTTACGGTTCCTACGAGCAGTACTTC. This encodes CASSFGYGSYEQYF.

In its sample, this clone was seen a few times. The CDR3 nucleotides are TGTGCCAGCAGCAACTGCGGACAGGGGTACACCGGGGAGCTGTTTTTT. Translating gives CASSNCGQGYTGELFF. This rearrangement joins TRBV21-1 to TRBJ2-2; TRBD1 is the table's D call, not checked against the DNA. TRBV21-1 is an annotated pseudogene. CDR3 length: 16 amino acids.

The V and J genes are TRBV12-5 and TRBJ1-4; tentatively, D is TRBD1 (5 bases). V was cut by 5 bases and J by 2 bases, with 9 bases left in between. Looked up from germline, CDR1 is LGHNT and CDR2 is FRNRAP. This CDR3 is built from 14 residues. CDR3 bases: TGTGCTAGTGGTGAAGGGGCGACTAATGAAAAACTGTTTTTT. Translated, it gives CASGEGATNEKLFF.

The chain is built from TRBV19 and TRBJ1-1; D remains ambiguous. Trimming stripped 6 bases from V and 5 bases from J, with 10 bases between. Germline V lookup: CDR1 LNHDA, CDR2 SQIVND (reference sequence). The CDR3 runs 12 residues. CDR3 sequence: CASREAGTEAFF. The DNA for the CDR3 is TGTGCCAGTAGGGAGGCGGGGACTGAAGCTTTCTTT.

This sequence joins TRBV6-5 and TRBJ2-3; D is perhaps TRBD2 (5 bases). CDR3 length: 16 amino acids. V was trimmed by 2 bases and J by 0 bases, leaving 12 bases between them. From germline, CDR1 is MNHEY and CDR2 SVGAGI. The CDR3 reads CASSYPKTGSTDTQYF. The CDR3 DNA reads TGTGCCAGCAGTTACCCCAAGACGGGGAGCACAGATACGCAGTATTTT.

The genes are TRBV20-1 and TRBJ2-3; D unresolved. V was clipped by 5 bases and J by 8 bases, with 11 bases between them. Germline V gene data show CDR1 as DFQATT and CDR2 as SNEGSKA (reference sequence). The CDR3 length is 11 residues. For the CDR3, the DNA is TGCAGTGCTCCGGGTACGGGTACGCAGTATTTT. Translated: CSAPGTGTQYF.

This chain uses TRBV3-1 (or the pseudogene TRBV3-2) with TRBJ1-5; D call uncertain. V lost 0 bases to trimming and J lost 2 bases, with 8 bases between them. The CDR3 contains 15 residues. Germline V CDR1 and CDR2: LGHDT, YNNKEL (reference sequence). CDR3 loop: CASSQDLQGNQPQHF. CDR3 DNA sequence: TGTGCCAGCAGCCAAGATCTCCAGGGCAATCAGCCCCAGCATTTT.

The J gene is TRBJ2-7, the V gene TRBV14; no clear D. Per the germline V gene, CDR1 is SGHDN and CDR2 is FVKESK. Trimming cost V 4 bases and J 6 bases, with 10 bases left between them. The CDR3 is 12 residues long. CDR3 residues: CASSLTRSEQYF. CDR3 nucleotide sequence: TGTGCCAGCAGCCTTACGCGTTCCGAGCAGTACTTC.

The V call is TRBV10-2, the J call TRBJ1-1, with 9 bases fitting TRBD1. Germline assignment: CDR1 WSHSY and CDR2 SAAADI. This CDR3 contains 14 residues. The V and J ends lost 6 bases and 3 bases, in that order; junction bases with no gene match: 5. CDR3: CASRTGTGHTEAFF. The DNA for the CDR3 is TGCGCCAGCAGAACTGGGACAGGGCACACTGAAGCTTTCTTT.

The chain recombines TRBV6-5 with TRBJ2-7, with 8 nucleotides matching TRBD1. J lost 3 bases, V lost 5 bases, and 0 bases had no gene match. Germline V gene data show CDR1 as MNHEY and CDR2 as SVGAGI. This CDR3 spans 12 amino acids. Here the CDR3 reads CASSTGGYEQYF. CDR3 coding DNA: TGTGCCAGCAGTACAGGGGGCTACGAGCAGTACTTC.

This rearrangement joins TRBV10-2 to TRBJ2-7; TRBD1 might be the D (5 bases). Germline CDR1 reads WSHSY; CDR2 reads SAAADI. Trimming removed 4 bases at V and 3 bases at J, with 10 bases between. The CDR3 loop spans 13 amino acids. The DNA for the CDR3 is TGCGCCAGCAGTGTGACAGCGAACTACGAGCAGTACTTC. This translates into CASSVTANYEQYF.

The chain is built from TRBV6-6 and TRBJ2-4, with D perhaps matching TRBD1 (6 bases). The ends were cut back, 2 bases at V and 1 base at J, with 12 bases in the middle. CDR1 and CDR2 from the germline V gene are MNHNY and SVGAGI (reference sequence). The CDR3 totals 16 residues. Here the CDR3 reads CASSYEPRGAKNIQYF. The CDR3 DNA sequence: TGTGCCAGCAGTTACGAACCCAGGGGCGCCAAAAACATTCAGTACTTC.